A selection of T cell receptor beta chains follows, all from one sample in a study of shared clonotypes between healthy human individuals. Some clones are missing from TCRdb's copy, which holds only in-frame ones; the method was immunoSEQ multiplex PCR. This table holds about 2.4 million clones, over 85% found once. Specimen: naive CD4+ T cells from PBMCs. These receptors were taken from a man aged 18-30 years in good health. Some clones in this sample may be carry-over from other donors' samples. CDR3s include the opening cysteine and the closing phenylalanine or tryptophan. Each record gives: CDR3 length, V gene, J gene, D gene, clone size, CDR3 DNA, CDR3 protein. The D gene is left open where the match is weak. A clone size is listed for some rows: how often the clone was seen (once, few, many), or a class if it is expanded.

14	TRBV5-1	TRBJ1-4	TRBD1	.	TGCGCCAGCAGTTATCAGGGGGCTAGTGAAAAACTGTTTTTT	CASSYQGASEKLFF
14	TRBV7-9	TRBJ1-2	TRBD1	.	TGTGCCAGCAGCCTAAGACAGGGGGCCGAGGGCTACACCTTC	CASSLRQGAEGYTF
14	TRBV7-2	TRBJ2-3	.	.	TGTGCCAGCAGCTTAGAACCCCCGACAAATACGCAGTATTTT	CASSLEPPTNTQYF
13	TRBV7-2	TRBJ1-1	TRBD1	.	TGTGCCAGCAGCTTAGCGCGGGACAGGAAAGCTTTCTTT	CASSLARDRKAFF
12	TRBV7-9	TRBJ2-7	.	.	TGTGCCAGCAGCGGGCGGAGATACGAGCAGTACTTC	CASSGRRYEQYF
13	TRBV29-1	TRBJ2-3	TRBD2	.	TGCAGCGTTGCGGGACTAGCGACAGATACGCAGTATTTT	CSVAGLATDTQYF
14	TRBV21-1	TRBJ2-1	.	.	TGTGCCAGCAGGCGACACCATTCCGACAATGAGCAGTTCTTC	CASRRHHSDNEQFF
15	TRBV5-1	TRBJ2-3	TRBD2	.	TGCGCCAGCAGCTGGACTAGCGGGAAAACAGATACGCAGTATTTT	CASSWTSGKTDTQYF
15	TRBV7-6	TRBJ2-7	TRBD2	.	TGTGCCAGCAGCATACTAGCGGGCAGCTCCTACGAGCAGTACTTC	CASSILAGSSYEQYF
16	TRBV10-2	TRBJ2-1	.	.	TGCGCCAGCAGTGAGTCCGGGGTGAGCTCCTACAATGAGCAGTTCTTC	CASSESGVSSYNEQFF
12	TRBV5-5	TRBJ2-7	.	.	TGTGCCAGCAGCTTGGAGGGTTACGAGCAGTACTTC	CASSLEGYEQYF
15	TRBV4-2	TRBJ2-3	TRBD2	.	TGTGCCAGCAGCCAACGGGGTAGCGGGGGGGATACGCAGTATTTT	CASSQRGSGGDTQYF
16	TRBV25-1	TRBJ2-2	.	.	TGTGCCAGCAGTGCGACGATTACGGCAAACACCGGGGAGCTGTTTTTT	CASSATITANTGELFF
13	TRBV18	TRBJ2-2	.	few	TGTGCCAGCTCACTGACCCACACCGGGGAGCTGTTTTTT	CASSLTHTGELFF
14	TRBV2	TRBJ2-7	.	.	TGTGCCAGCTCCCGGGAAAGCGGGTCCTACGAGCAGTACTTC	CASSRESGSYEQYF
14	TRBV7-7	TRBJ2-1	TRBD2	once	TGTGCCAGCAGCTTAGACCGGGGGGGGAATGAGCAGTTCTTC	CASSLDRGGNEQFF
16	TRBV18	TRBJ2-7	.	.	TGTGCCAGCTCACCACCAGGTCGCGGGGCGCACCACGAGCAGTACTTC	CASSPPGRGAHHEQYF